This is a list of T cell receptor beta chains from one sample in a study of T cells in Graves' hyperthyroidism and ophthalmopathy. TCRdb reprocessed the multiplex PCR reads via MiXCR and lists one record per CDR3 protein. The sample lists 250,000 to 300,000 distinct CDR3 sequences; less than 15% were seen once. The sequenced material came from blood. The receptors were sampled from a woman aged 30 to 39 with Graves' hyperthyroidism that later progressed to Graves' ophthalmopathy. Both conserved end residues are part of each CDR3. Each record gives: J gene, V gene, CDR3 length, CDR3 protein.

TRBJ1-2 | TRBV27 | 15 | CASSPQTEGALGYTF
TRBJ1-4 | TRBV19 | 13 | CASSGGGSEKLFF
TRBJ2-4 | TRBV28 | 14 | CASSSRDRGDIQYF
TRBJ1-2 | TRBV20-1 | 13 | CSTSTGQGYGYTF
TRBJ2-2 | TRBV9 | 16 | CASSVALSGAIEELFF
TRBJ2-7 | TRBV20-1 | 13 | CSATPPEHYEQYF
TRBJ2-7 | TRBV11-2 | 16 | CASSPPRSGRVNEQYF
TRBJ2-1 | TRBV7-8 | 13 | CASSLPLGHEQFF
TRBJ1-5 | TRBV28 | 14 | CASRIGWDLQPQHF
TRBJ2-7 | TRBV27 | 15 | CASSLTAFNSYEQYF
TRBJ2-1 | TRBV12-3/TRBV12-4 | 13 | CASSWLRENEQFF
TRBJ1-2 | TRBV10-3 | 13 | CAIRGQGGDGYTF
TRBJ2-1 | TRBV19 | 16 | CASSIGAGGFYNEQFF
TRBJ2-1 | TRBV7-2 | 15 | CASSSPNTGGNEQFF
TRBJ2-2 | TRBV29-1 | 14 | CSVSGTGSGGELFF
TRBJ2-7 | TRBV25-1 | 14 | CASSADRVTYEQYF
TRBJ2-6 | TRBV5-1 | 17 | CASSLMTVDSGANVLTF
TRBJ2-7 | TRBV5-1 | 14 | CASSLEQVTYEQYF
TRBJ2-7 | TRBV20-1 | 13 | CSARDRPLYEQYF
TRBJ2-7 | TRBV29-1 | 15 | CSAVSALAGTYEQYF
TRBJ2-7 | TRBV7-9 | 14 | CASSRDSLSYEQYF
TRBJ2-5 | TRBV29-1 | 14 | CSVEIRDEQETQYF
TRBJ1-1 | TRBV6-1 | 13 | CTSSLIMNTEAFF
TRBJ2-1 | TRBV4-1 | 16 | CASSQRDRVTGSEQFF
TRBJ2-4 | TRBV27 | 15 | CASSLGAVTKNIQYF
TRBJ2-7 | TRBV6-4 | 13 | CARIRDRDNEQYF
TRBJ1-1 | TRBV27 | 13 | CTSRPTGGTEAFF
TRBJ2-5 | TRBV9 | 15 | CASNGRGSLGETQYF
TRBJ2-7 | TRBV24-1 | 16 | CATSDSWTSHGGGQYF
TRBJ2-7 | TRBV7-2 | 14 | CASSWTSGGGEQYF
TRBJ2-7 | TRBV6-1 | 13 | CASSVGAPYEQYF
TRBJ2-1 | TRBV19 | 18 | CASKAGTSGRVGWNEQFF
TRBJ2-3 | TRBV24-1 | 14 | CATSEPRGADTQYF
TRBJ2-1 | TRBV9 | 15 | CASAPSGVTYNEQFF
TRBJ2-7 | TRBV7-9 | 14 | CASSLSGRPTEQYF
TRBJ1-5 | TRBV19 | 15 | CASSIRDSPNQPQHF
TRBJ2-3 | TRBV4-1 | 20 | CASSQGFVIGLAGSTDTQYF
TRBJ1-5 | TRBV12-3/TRBV12-4 | 16 | CASSLGQGSNNQPQHF
TRBJ2-7 | TRBV2 | 13 | CASSVTGYGEQYF
TRBJ2-1 | TRBV28 | 14 | CASSPRTGSHEQFF
TRBJ1-2 | TRBV10-3 | 15 | CAISPETGLGYGYTF
TRBJ2-1 | TRBV27 | 13 | CASSAFGAGEQFF
TRBJ2-5 | TRBV12-3/TRBV12-4 | 13 | CASSPPSPGTQYF
TRBJ1-2 | TRBV7-2 | 11 | CASTPGGSYTF
TRBJ2-5 | TRBV28 | 12 | CASSLSQGSQYF